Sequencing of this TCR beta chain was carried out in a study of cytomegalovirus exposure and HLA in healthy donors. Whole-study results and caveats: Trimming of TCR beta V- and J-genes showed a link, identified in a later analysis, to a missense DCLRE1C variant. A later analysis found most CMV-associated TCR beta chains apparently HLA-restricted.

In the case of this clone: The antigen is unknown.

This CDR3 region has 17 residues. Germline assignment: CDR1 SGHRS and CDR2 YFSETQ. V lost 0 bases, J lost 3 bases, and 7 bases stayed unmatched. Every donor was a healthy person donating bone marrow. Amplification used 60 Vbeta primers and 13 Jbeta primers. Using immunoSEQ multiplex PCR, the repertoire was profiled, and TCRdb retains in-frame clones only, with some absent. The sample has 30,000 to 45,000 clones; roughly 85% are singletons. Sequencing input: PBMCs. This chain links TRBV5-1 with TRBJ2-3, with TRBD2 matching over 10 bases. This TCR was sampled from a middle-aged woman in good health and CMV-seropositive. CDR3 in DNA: TGCGCCAGCAGCTTGGCCCCCACTAGCGGGGCTACAGATACGCAGTATTTT. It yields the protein CASSLAPTSGATDTQYF.